The rows below give T cell receptor beta chains drawn from one sample of a study of OX40 agonist ivuxolimab in advanced cancers. Clones were read by immunoSEQ multiplex PCR, and TCRdb kept only the in-frame ones, dropping some. Here the sample spans more than 55,000 clones, about 89% being singletons. The specimen comprised CD4+ or CD8+ T cells sorted from blood, sampled in a trial of the OX40 agonist ivuxolimab. Receptors originate from an adult with an advanced solid tumor such as melanoma, head and neck, liver or kidney cancer. Both conserved end residues are part of each CDR3. The order of the fields is J gene, clone size, V gene, D gene, CDR3 DNA, CDR3 protein. The D gene is left open where the match is weak. Size tells how often a clone was seen (once, few, many) or the class of an expanded clone, and some rows leave it out.

j_call: TRBJ1-6
clone_size: -
v_call: TRBV6-5
d_call: -
cdr3_nt: TGTGCCAGCTCAGGTAGCTCCTATAATTCACCCCTCCACTTT
cdr3_aa: CASSGSSYNSPLHF

j_call: TRBJ2-7
clone_size: -
v_call: TRBV19
d_call: -
cdr3_nt: TGTGCCAGTAGACAAGCGCATTTTTGGGTCGGCGAGCAGTACTTC
cdr3_aa: CASRQAHFWVGEQYF

j_call: TRBJ2-3
clone_size: -
v_call: TRBV27
d_call: -
cdr3_nt: TGTGCCAGCAGTTTTCGGGGGTGGGATACGCAGTATTTT
cdr3_aa: CASSFRGWDTQYF

j_call: TRBJ2-4
clone_size: -
v_call: TRBV7-2
d_call: TRBD1
cdr3_nt: TGTGCCAGCAGCCGACGGACAGGGGAGGGAAACATTCAGTACTTC
cdr3_aa: CASSRRTGEGNIQYF

j_call: TRBJ2-3
clone_size: -
v_call: TRBV14
d_call: TRBD1
cdr3_nt: TGTGCCAGCAGCCAGGCGGGGACAGGGGTCACAGATACGCAGTATTTT
cdr3_aa: CASSQAGTGVTDTQYF

j_call: TRBJ2-5
clone_size: -
v_call: TRBV11-3
d_call: TRBD1
cdr3_nt: TGTGCCAGCAGCTTTTCCGGGGGACAGGGAGGAGGAGAGACCCAGTACTTC
cdr3_aa: CASSFSGGQGGGETQYF

j_call: TRBJ2-3
clone_size: -
v_call: TRBV5-1
d_call: -
cdr3_nt: TGCGCCAGCAGCTTGGTTTCGGGACTGGCCACAGATACGCAGTATTTT
cdr3_aa: CASSLVSGLATDTQYF

j_call: TRBJ1-2
clone_size: -
v_call: TRBV7-2
d_call: -
cdr3_nt: TGTGCCAGCAGCCGGGGCTGGGTCGGTGGCTACACCTTC
cdr3_aa: CASSRGWVGGYTF

j_call: TRBJ1-2
clone_size: -
v_call: TRBV6-1
d_call: -
cdr3_nt: TGTGCCAGCCACCGGTCTAACTATGGCTACACCTTC
cdr3_aa: CASHRSNYGYTF

j_call: TRBJ2-2
clone_size: -
v_call: TRBV2
d_call: TRBD2
cdr3_nt: TGTGCCAGCAGTGAAGATAGCGGGAGGCCCGGGGAGCTGTTTTTT
cdr3_aa: CASSEDSGRPGELFF

j_call: TRBJ2-7
clone_size: -
v_call: TRBV4-3
d_call: -
cdr3_nt: TGCGCCAGCAGCCAAGGGAGGGACCCCCTCTACGAGCAGTACTTC
cdr3_aa: CASSQGRDPLYEQYF

j_call: TRBJ2-7
clone_size: -
v_call: TRBV4-2
d_call: TRBD2
cdr3_nt: TGTGCCAGCAGCCAAGACATTCCGGGACTAGCGGGGGGCCGAGGTTACGAGCAGTACTTC
cdr3_aa: CASSQDIPGLAGGRGYEQYF

j_call: TRBJ2-3
clone_size: -
v_call: TRBV7-9
d_call: -
cdr3_nt: TGTGCCAGCAGCTTAGATGGCGATACGCAGTATTTT
cdr3_aa: CASSLDGDTQYF

j_call: TRBJ2-3
clone_size: once
v_call: TRBV6-6
d_call: TRBD2
cdr3_nt: TGTGCCAGCAGTTACGAGCTAGCGGGGGGCCAGGGTACGCAGTATTTT
cdr3_aa: CASSYELAGGQGTQYF

j_call: TRBJ2-5
clone_size: -
v_call: TRBV4-1
d_call: TRBD2
cdr3_nt: TGCGCCAGCAGCCACCTCGGACTAGCGGGGGCAGGGGAGACCCAGTACTTC
cdr3_aa: CASSHLGLAGAGETQYF

j_call: TRBJ2-5
clone_size: -
v_call: TRBV9
d_call: -
cdr3_nt: TGTGCCAGCAGCGTAGTGGTGGGAGAGCTGGAGACCCAGTACTTC
cdr3_aa: CASSVVVGELETQYF

j_call: TRBJ2-3
clone_size: once
v_call: TRBV7-9
d_call: TRBD2
cdr3_nt: TGTGCCAGCAGCCTAGCACTAGCGGGAGTGCGCACAGATACGCAGTATTTT
cdr3_aa: CASSLALAGVRTDTQYF

j_call: TRBJ1-4
clone_size: -
v_call: TRBV2
d_call: -
cdr3_nt: TGTGCCAGCAGTGGAGATCGGGTTGAGGTGTTTTTT
cdr3_aa: CASSGDRVEVFF

j_call: TRBJ2-7
clone_size: -
v_call: TRBV6-6
d_call: TRBD2
cdr3_nt: TGTGCCAGCAGAAACGTCGGGAGGGGCAGCTACGAGCAGTACTTC
cdr3_aa: CASRNVGRGSYEQYF

j_call: TRBJ2-7
clone_size: -
v_call: TRBV9
d_call: TRBD2
cdr3_nt: TGTGCCAGCAGCCCCCGGACTAGCGGCGGCTACGAGCAGTACTTC
cdr3_aa: CASSPRTSGGYEQYF

j_call: TRBJ1-5
clone_size: -
v_call: TRBV10-3
d_call: -
cdr3_nt: TGTGCCATCAGTGAGGGGTCCGAGTATCAGCCCCAGCATTTT
cdr3_aa: CAISEGSEYQPQHF

j_call: TRBJ2-1
clone_size: -
v_call: TRBV2
d_call: TRBD1
cdr3_nt: TGTGCCAGCAGTGAAATTTCTTGGGACAGGGACAACAATGAGCAGTTCTTC
cdr3_aa: CASSEISWDRDNNEQFF

j_call: TRBJ2-1
clone_size: -
v_call: TRBV18
d_call: -
cdr3_nt: TGTGCCAGCTCACCAGTGGACGCCTCCTACAATGAGCAGTTCTTC
cdr3_aa: CASSPVDASYNEQFF

j_call: TRBJ1-2
clone_size: -
v_call: TRBV18
d_call: -
cdr3_nt: TGTGCCAGCTCACTAACCCCCAGGGGCGACGCTAACTATGGCTACACCTTC
cdr3_aa: CASSLTPRGDANYGYTF

j_call: TRBJ2-1
clone_size: -
v_call: TRBV19
d_call: -
cdr3_nt: TGTGCCAGTAGGCACAGGGGAGGGGGCAATGAGCAGTTCTTC
cdr3_aa: CASRHRGGGNEQFF

j_call: TRBJ2-3
clone_size: -
v_call: TRBV18
d_call: -
cdr3_nt: TGTGCCAGCTCACCTCCTTCAAGGGGAGGTGGGGATACGCAGTATTTT
cdr3_aa: CASSPPSRGGGDTQYF

j_call: TRBJ1-2
clone_size: -
v_call: TRBV6-1
d_call: -
cdr3_nt: TGTGCCAGCAGTGCTGAGGGGAGCTATGGCTACACCTTC
cdr3_aa: CASSAEGSYGYTF

j_call: TRBJ1-6
clone_size: -
v_call: TRBV6-5
d_call: -
cdr3_nt: TGTGCCAGCACAAGGGGCTCCTATAATTCACCCCTCCACTTT
cdr3_aa: CASTRGSYNSPLHF

j_call: TRBJ2-5
clone_size: -
v_call: TRBV18
d_call: TRBD1
cdr3_nt: TGTGCCAGCTCACCGCAGACAGGGCAGAGGGAGACCCAGTACTTC
cdr3_aa: CASSPQTGQRETQYF

j_call: TRBJ2-3
clone_size: -
v_call: TRBV4-1
d_call: -
cdr3_nt: TGCGCCAGCAGCCAAGAAAGGACACTAGATACGCAGTATTTT
cdr3_aa: CASSQERTLDTQYF

j_call: TRBJ2-5
clone_size: -
v_call: TRBV6-5
d_call: -
cdr3_nt: TGTGCCAGCAGGCGATCTAGGACAGTCATGAAGACCCAGTACTTC
cdr3_aa: CASRRSRTVMKTQYF

j_call: TRBJ1-1
clone_size: -
v_call: TRBV27
d_call: -
cdr3_nt: TGTGCCAGCAGTTTCACGGGGGGCACTGAAGCTTTCTTT
cdr3_aa: CASSFTGGTEAFF

j_call: TRBJ2-5
clone_size: -
v_call: TRBV7-2
d_call: TRBD2
cdr3_nt: TGTGCCAGCAGCGCTAGGGGAGGGGAGACCCAGTACTTC
cdr3_aa: CASSARGGETQYF

j_call: TRBJ2-1
clone_size: -
v_call: TRBV6-1
d_call: -
cdr3_nt: TGTGCCAGCAGTGAAGAGGCAGGGGAAAGCCTTAATGAGCAGTTCTTC
cdr3_aa: CASSEEAGESLNEQFF

j_call: TRBJ2-5
clone_size: once
v_call: TRBV7-8
d_call: TRBD2
cdr3_nt: TGTGCCAGCAGCTTAGCGGCGGGAGGGGGGCAAGAGACCCAGTACTTC
cdr3_aa: CASSLAAGGGQETQYF

j_call: TRBJ1-6
clone_size: -
v_call: TRBV6-5
d_call: -
cdr3_nt: TGTGCCAGCAGTTACGATCCGGACAGACCTAATTCACCCCTCCACTTT
cdr3_aa: CASSYDPDRPNSPLHF

j_call: TRBJ1-1
clone_size: -
v_call: TRBV4-1
d_call: -
cdr3_nt: TGCGCCAGCAGCCAAGGGTTGGCAGGGAAAGAGAACACTGAAGCTTTCTTT
cdr3_aa: CASSQGLAGKENTEAFF

j_call: TRBJ1-4
clone_size: -
v_call: TRBV6-1
d_call: -
cdr3_nt: TGTGCCAGCAGTTCAGGGTTTTCTAGTGAAAAACTGTTTTTT
cdr3_aa: CASSSGFSSEKLFF

j_call: TRBJ1-2
clone_size: -
v_call: TRBV25-1
d_call: -
cdr3_nt: TGTGCCAGCAGTGAAGGGTCGGCAGGGACCTATGGCTACACCTTC
cdr3_aa: CASSEGSAGTYGYTF

j_call: TRBJ2-5
clone_size: -
v_call: TRBV29-1
d_call: -
cdr3_nt: TGCAGCGCAGACACATGGGAGACCCAGTACTTC
cdr3_aa: CSADTWETQYF

j_call: TRBJ1-5
clone_size: -
v_call: TRBV2
d_call: -
cdr3_nt: TGTGCCAGCAGTGGGAAACAGGGTTATCAGCCCCAGCATTTT
cdr3_aa: CASSGKQGYQPQHF

j_call: TRBJ1-4
clone_size: -
v_call: TRBV6-6
d_call: -
cdr3_nt: TGTGCCAGCAGCACACCACCTGAAAAACTGTTTTTT
cdr3_aa: CASSTPPEKLFF

j_call: TRBJ2-2
clone_size: -
v_call: TRBV7-7
d_call: TRBD2
cdr3_nt: TGTGCTAGCAGCTTAGACGCGGGGGGCTCCGGGGAGCTGTTTTTT
cdr3_aa: CASSLDAGGSGELFF

j_call: TRBJ2-3
clone_size: -
v_call: TRBV6-5
d_call: -
cdr3_nt: TGTGCCAGCAGTTACGCGGCGACTTCTAGCACAGATACGCAGTATTTT
cdr3_aa: CASSYAATSSTDTQYF

j_call: TRBJ2-3
clone_size: -
v_call: TRBV6-5
d_call: TRBD1
cdr3_nt: TGTGCCAGCAGTCCCCGGACAGGGGGCTCAGATACGCAGTATTTT
cdr3_aa: CASSPRTGGSDTQYF

j_call: TRBJ2-5
clone_size: -
v_call: TRBV19
d_call: -
cdr3_nt: TGTGCCAGTAGCATACAGGGTGGCTGGGAGACCCAGTACTTC
cdr3_aa: CASSIQGGWETQYF

j_call: TRBJ2-3
clone_size: -
v_call: TRBV20-1
d_call: -
cdr3_nt: TGCAGTGCTAGTCCCCGGGATACGCAGTATTTT
cdr3_aa: CSASPRDTQYF

j_call: TRBJ2-3
clone_size: -
v_call: TRBV11-2
d_call: TRBD1
cdr3_nt: TGTGCCACAGCAAGTAACAGGGGAACCACAGATACGCAGTATTTT
cdr3_aa: CATASNRGTTDTQYF

j_call: TRBJ2-3
clone_size: -
v_call: TRBV11-3
d_call: -
cdr3_nt: TGTGCCAGCAGGATTCAGGTGACGCTCGGCGGGAGCACAGATACGCAGTATTTT
cdr3_aa: CASRIQVTLGGSTDTQYF

j_call: TRBJ2-7
clone_size: -
v_call: TRBV6-1
d_call: -
cdr3_nt: TGTGCCAGCAGTGATTGGGGAGACGAGCAGTACTTC
cdr3_aa: CASSDWGDEQYF

j_call: TRBJ2-7
clone_size: -
v_call: TRBV6-6
d_call: -
cdr3_nt: TGTGCCAGCACTAAAAGAGCCTACGAGCAGTACTTC
cdr3_aa: CASTKRAYEQYF

j_call: TRBJ1-2
clone_size: -
v_call: TRBV27
d_call: -
cdr3_nt: TGTGCCAGCAGTCCCAGGGACCCTTCGAACTATGGCTACACCTTC
cdr3_aa: CASSPRDPSNYGYTF